A selection of T cell receptor beta chains follows, all from one sample in a study of CD8+CD57+ T cells in acquired aplastic anemia. TCRdb fed the reads into MiXCR, producing one record per CDR3 protein. Among some 170,000 distinct CDR3 sequences, about 64% were seen once, and the ten largest hold 45% to 60%. Sequenced material: sorted CD4+, CD8+, or CD8+CD57+ T cells (not recorded which) from PBMCs. These TCRs come from a human donor with aplastic anemia. Both conserved end residues are trimmed from each CDR3.

TRBV6-6	TRBJ2-1	ASSSPRGLGNEQS
TRBV7-2	TRBJ2-1	ASSFQTGLNEQF
TRBV27	TRBJ1-1	ASSPPGRSNTEAF
TRBV5-1	TRBJ2-1	ASSSPRQGLPDEQF
TRBV11-1	TRBJ2-3	ASSSPYWDSTDTQY
TRBV20-1	TRBJ1-2	SAEGQSNYGYT
TRBV20-1	TRBJ2-2	SARETSGGDTGELF
TRBV20-1	TRBJ2-3	SAKARGGRNTQY
TRBV15	TRBJ2-5	ASSSLSGMGETQY
TRBV25-1	TRBJ1-2	ATRKGVGGYT
TRBV2	TRBJ1-2	ASTQGGALGNYGYT
TRBV7-9	TRBJ1-1	ASRNFRGEGAF
TRBV7-9	TRBJ1-2	ASSLEAQGSYGYT
TRBV12-3/TRBV12-4	TRBJ1-2	ASTKVEIWGYGYT
TRBV7-2	TRBJ1-2	SSSLGVTGGTVDYGYT
TRBV6-4	TRBJ2-6	ASSDDNSGANVLT